The rows below give T cell receptor beta chains drawn from one sample of a study of memory CD4+ T cells and cytomegalovirus serostatus. The protocol was immunoSEQ multiplex PCR, while the TCRdb copy is restricted to in-frame clones and leaves out a portion. The sample has 35,000 to 50,000 clones; about three quarters are singletons. Sequencing used memory CD4+ T cells from blood. All receptors come from an adult in good health and CMV-seronegative. Both conserved end residues are part of each CDR3. D genes are given only for firm matches. The size of a clone is reported for some rows only, either as once, few or many, or as a class for expanded clones.

j_call,d_call,clone_size,v_call,cdr3_aa,cdr3_nt
TRBJ2-7,NA,NA,TRBV27,CASSPLRGEQYF,TGTGCCAGCAGTCCCCTAAGGGGGGAGCAGTACTTC
TRBJ2-1,NA,NA,TRBV7-6,CASSQATGNEQFF,TGTGCCAGCAGCCAAGCTACAGGGAATGAGCAGTTCTTC
TRBJ2-7,NA,NA,TRBV7-3,CASSLTGGSYEQYF,TGTGCCAGCAGCTTAACAGGGGGCTCCTACGAGCAGTACTTC
TRBJ2-1,NA,NA,TRBV11-2,CASSLGDGTYNEQFF,TGTGCCAGCAGCCTCGGGGATGGCACCTACAATGAGCAGTTCTTC
TRBJ2-2,NA,NA,TRBV5-6,CASSPWGTVDTGELFF,TGTGCCAGCAGCCCCTGGGGGACTGTGGACACCGGGGAGCTGTTTTTT
TRBJ2-3,NA,NA,TRBV7-9,CASRSTADTQYF,TGTGCCAGCAGGTCCACGGCAGATACGCAGTATTTT
TRBJ1-6,TRBD1,NA,TRBV7-9,CASSLFGGGTGYNSPLHF,TGTGCCAGCAGCTTATTCGGTGGAGGGACAGGTTATAATTCACCCCTCCACTTT
TRBJ1-2,TRBD1,NA,TRBV30,CAWLRDSYYGYTF,TGTGCCTGGCTTCGGGACAGTTACTATGGCTACACCTTC
TRBJ1-1,TRBD1,NA,TRBV28,CANQRGPGTEAFF,TGTGCCAACCAGAGGGGGCCGGGGACTGAAGCTTTCTTT
TRBJ1-5,NA,NA,TRBV21-1,CARDSNQPQHF,TGTGCCAGAGATAGCAATCAGCCCCAGCATTTT
TRBJ2-7,NA,NA,TRBV6-1,CASSDEGPSYEQYF,TGTGCCAGCAGTGATGAGGGTCCGTCCTACGAGCAGTACTTC
TRBJ1-4,TRBD1,NA,TRBV6-1,CASRYRGHEKLFF,TGTGCCAGCAGGTACAGGGGGCATGAAAAACTGTTTTTT
TRBJ2-1,NA,once,TRBV7-8,CASSSSLKGQFF,TGTGCCAGCAGTTCTAGCCTCAAGGGGCAGTTCTTC